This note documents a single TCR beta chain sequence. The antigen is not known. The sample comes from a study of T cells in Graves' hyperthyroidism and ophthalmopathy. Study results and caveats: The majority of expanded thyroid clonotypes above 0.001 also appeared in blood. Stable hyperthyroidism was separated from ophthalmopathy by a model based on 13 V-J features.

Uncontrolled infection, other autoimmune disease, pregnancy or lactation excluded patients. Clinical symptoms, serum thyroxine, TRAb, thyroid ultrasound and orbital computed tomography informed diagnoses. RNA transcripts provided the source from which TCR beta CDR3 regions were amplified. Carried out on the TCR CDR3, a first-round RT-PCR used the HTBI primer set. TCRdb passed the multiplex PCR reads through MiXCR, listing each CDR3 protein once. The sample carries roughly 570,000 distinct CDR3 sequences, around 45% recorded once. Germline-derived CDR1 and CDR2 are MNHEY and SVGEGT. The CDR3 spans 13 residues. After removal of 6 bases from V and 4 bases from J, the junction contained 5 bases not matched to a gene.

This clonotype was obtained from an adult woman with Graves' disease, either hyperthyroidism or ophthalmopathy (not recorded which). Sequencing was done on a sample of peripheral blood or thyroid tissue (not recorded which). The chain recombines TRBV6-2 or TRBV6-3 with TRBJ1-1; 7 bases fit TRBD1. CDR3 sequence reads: CASSDRDVTEAFF. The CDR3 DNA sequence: TGTGCCAGCAGCGACAGGGATGTCACTGAAGCTTTCTTT.